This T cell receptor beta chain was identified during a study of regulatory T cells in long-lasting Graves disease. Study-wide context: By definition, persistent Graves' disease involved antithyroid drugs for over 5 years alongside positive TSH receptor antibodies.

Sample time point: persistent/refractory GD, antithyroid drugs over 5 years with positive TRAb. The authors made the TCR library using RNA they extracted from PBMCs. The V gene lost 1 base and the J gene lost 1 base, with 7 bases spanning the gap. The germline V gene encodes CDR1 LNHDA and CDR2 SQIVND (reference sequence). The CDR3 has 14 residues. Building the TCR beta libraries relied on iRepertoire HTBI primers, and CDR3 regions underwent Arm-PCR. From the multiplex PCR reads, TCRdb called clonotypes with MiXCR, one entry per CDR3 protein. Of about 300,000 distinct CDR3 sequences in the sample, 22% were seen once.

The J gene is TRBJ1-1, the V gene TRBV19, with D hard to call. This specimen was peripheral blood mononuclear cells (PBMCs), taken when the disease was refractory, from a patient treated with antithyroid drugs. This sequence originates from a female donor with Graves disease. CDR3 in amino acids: CASSIATPNTEAFF. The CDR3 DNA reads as TGTGCCAGTAGTATAGCGACACCGAACACTGAAGCTTTCTTT.